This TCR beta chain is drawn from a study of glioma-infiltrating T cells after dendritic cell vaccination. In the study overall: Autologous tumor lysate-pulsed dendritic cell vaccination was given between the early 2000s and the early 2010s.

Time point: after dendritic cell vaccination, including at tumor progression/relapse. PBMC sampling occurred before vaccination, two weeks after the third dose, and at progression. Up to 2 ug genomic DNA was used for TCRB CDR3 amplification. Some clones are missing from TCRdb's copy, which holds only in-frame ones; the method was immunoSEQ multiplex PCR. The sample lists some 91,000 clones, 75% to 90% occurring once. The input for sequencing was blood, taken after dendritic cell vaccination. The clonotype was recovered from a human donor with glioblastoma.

As DNA, the CDR3 is TGTGCCAGCAGCTTAATAGTAGCGGGTAACACCGGGGAGCTGTTTTTT. Translated, it gives CASSLIVAGNTGELFF. V gene TRBV7-6 combines with J gene TRBJ2-2; 7 bases fit TRBD2. The germline gives CDR1 SGHVS, CDR2 FNYEAQ. The CDR3 has 16 amino acids. V shed 2 bases and J 2 bases; nucleotides not matched to a gene: 5.